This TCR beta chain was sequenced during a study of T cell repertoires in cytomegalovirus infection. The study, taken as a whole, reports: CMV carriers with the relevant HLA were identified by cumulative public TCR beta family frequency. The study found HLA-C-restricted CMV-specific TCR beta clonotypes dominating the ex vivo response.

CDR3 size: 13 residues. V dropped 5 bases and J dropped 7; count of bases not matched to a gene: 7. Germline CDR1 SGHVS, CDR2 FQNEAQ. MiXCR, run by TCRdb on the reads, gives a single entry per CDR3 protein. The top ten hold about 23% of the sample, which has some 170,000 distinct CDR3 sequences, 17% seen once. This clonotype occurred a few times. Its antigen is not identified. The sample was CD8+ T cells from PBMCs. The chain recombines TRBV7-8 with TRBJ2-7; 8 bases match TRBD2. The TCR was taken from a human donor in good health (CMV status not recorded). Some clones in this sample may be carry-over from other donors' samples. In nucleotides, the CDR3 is TGTGCCAGCAGCCCCGGGAGGGCGGAGGAGCAGTACTTC. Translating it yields CASSPGRAEEQYF. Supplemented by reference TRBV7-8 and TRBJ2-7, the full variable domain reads GAGVSQSPRYKVAKRGQDVALRCDPISGHVSLFWYQQALGQGPEFLTYFQNEAQLDKSGLPSDRFFAERPEGSVSTLKIQRTQQEDSAVYLCASSPGRAEEQYFGPGTRLTVT.